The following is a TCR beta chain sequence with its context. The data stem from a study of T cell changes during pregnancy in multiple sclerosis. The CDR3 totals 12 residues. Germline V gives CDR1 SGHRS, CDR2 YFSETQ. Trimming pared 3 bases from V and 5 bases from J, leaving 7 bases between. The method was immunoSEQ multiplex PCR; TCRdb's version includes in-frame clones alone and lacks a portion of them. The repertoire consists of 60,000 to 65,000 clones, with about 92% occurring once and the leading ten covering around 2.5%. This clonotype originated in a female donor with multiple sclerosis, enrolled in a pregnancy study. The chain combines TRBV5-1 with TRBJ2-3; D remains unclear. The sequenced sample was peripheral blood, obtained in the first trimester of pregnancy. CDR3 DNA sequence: TGCGCCAGCAGCTCGAGTGGAGATACGCAGTATTTT. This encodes CASSSSGDTQYF.